The 7 T cell receptor beta chains given below trace back to one sample, sequenced in a study of shared clonotypes between healthy human individuals. Clones were read by immunoSEQ multiplex PCR, and TCRdb kept only the in-frame ones, dropping some. The sample yields roughly 1.5 million clones, approximately 98% seen once. Material: naive CD4+ T cells sorted from blood. The subset is: CD45RA+ positively selected. The receptors were gathered from a man aged 30 to 45 in good health.

In this sample, this clone turned up once. V gene TRBV9 combines with J gene TRBJ2-7, with D possibly being TRBD2 (6 bases). Germline CDR1 SGDLS, CDR2 YYNGEE. The CDR3 totals 14 residues. V was shortened by 4 bases and J by 0 bases, with 11 bases between the two germline ends. The CDR3 DNA follows: TGTGCCAGCAGCCCCCGACTAGACTCCTACGAGCAGTACTTC. Translating it yields CASSPRLDSYEQYF.

This chain connects TRBV30 to TRBJ1-1, with unresolved D. This CDR3 contains 13 residues. V was cut by 0 bases and J by 5 bases, with 10 bases left in between. CDR1 and CDR2 from the germline V gene are GTSNPN and SVGIG (reference sequence). The CDR3 here is CAWSVMSGTEAFF. CDR3 bases: TGTGCCTGGAGTGTTATGTCGGGAACTGAAGCTTTCTTT.

This chain joins TRBV20-1 and TRBJ2-7; D call uncertain. The CDR3 length is 11 residues. Per the germline V gene, CDR1 is DFQATT and CDR2 is SNEGSKA (reference sequence). Deletions cut 5 bases from V and 8 bases from J, with 13 bases between. The CDR3 sequence: CSADITVQQYF. In DNA, the CDR3 is TGCAGTGCTGACATTACTGTACAGCAGTACTTC.

V usage is TRBV6-6 and J usage is TRBJ2-3, with unresolved D. This CDR3 is 16 amino acids long. Looked up from germline, CDR1 is MNHNY and CDR2 is SVGAGI (reference sequence). The V gene lost 2 bases and the J gene lost 2 bases, with 14 bases spanning the gap. CDR3 bases: TGTGCCAGCAGTTACGGAGAAGACCCGTCCACAGATACGCAGTATTTT. Protein: CASSYGEDPSTDTQYF.

The chain combines TRBV15 with TRBJ1-3; D gene ambiguous. This CDR3 has 16 residues. In germline, CDR1 is LNHNV, CDR2 YYDKDF (reference sequence). V gave up 0 bases and J gave up 0 bases, with 9 bases separating them. The CDR3 DNA follows: TGTGCCACCAGCAGAGATAGGCACACCTCTGGAAACACCATATATTTT. Amino acids: CATSRDRHTSGNTIYF. Full variable domain (missing parts from reference TRBV15 and TRBJ1-3): DAMVIQNPRYQVTQFGKPVTLSCSQTLNHNVMYWYQQKSSQAPKLLFHYYDKDFNNEADTPDNFQSRRPNTSFCFLDIRSPGLGDTAMYLCATSRDRHTSGNTIYFGEGSWLTVV.

V gene TRBV18 combines with J gene TRBJ2-2; 7 nucleotides line up with TRBD1. Germline trimming cut 1 base from V and 0 bases from J; bases unmatched to any gene: 2. There are 16 residues in the CDR3. Germline assignment: CDR1 KGHSH and CDR2 LQKENI. This CDR3 is CASSPRDRANTGELFF. For the CDR3, the DNA is TGTGCCAGCTCACCACGAGACAGGGCGAACACCGGGGAGCTGTTTTTT.

This chain joins TRBV28 and TRBJ1-5, with TRBD1 matching 7 bases. The CDR3 runs 15 residues. J was trimmed by 2 bases and V by 6 bases; bases with no gene match: 7. Germline loops: CDR1 MDHEN, CDR2 SYDVKM. The CDR3 here is CASRPTGVGNQPQHF. The CDR3 DNA sequence: TGTGCCAGCAGACCAACAGGGGTGGGCAATCAGCCCCAGCATTTT.